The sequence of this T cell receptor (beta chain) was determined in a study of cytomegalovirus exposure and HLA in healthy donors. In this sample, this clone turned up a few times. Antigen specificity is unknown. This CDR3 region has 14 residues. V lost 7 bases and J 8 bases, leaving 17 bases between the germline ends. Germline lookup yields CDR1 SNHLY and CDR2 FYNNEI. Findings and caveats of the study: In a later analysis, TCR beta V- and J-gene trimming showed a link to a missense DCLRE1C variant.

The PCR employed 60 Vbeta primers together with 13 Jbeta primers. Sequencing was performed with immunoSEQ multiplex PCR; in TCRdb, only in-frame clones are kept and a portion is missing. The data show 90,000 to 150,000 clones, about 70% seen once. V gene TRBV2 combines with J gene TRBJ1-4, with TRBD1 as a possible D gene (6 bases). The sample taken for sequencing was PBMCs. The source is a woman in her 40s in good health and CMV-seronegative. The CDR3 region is CASNKQGDSEKLFF. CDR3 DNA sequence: TGTGCCAGCAATAAACAGGGTGATAGCGAAAAACTGTTTTTT.